This TCR beta chain comes out of a study of blood T cell repertoires in COVID-19. At the level of the study: COVID-19 samples, acute and convalescent, were from the United States, Italy and Spain. T cells, B-cell-depleted T cells, or PBMCs provided the cDNA or gDNA that served as material.

In the original workflow: The assay estimated nucleated cells by amplifying reference gene primers. Clones were sequenced by immunoSEQ multiplex PCR, and TCRdb holds only the in-frame ones, with some missing. D and trimming were read from the DNA, whereas the V and J calls and clone size are those reported in that table. The table has about 24,000 clones, about 91% seen once. This CDR3 is built from 16 residues. The J segment lost 6 bases and the V segment lost 2 bases, leaving 12 bases of the junction unmatched. Germline CDR1 LNHDA, CDR2 SQIVND (reference sequence). Sequencing was done on a sample of peripheral blood. The source is a human donor in a cohort sampled during active COVID-19. The V gene is TRBV19, the J gene TRBJ2-7; TRBD2 aligns across 8 bases. The CDR3 bases are TGTGCCAGTAGTATACATTTCGAGTCGGGGACTAGCGAGCAGTACTTC. Its translation: CASSIHFESGTSEQYF.